The rows below give T cell receptor beta chains drawn from one sample of a study of T-cell memory formation after mild COVID-19. TCRdb reanalysed the 5' RACE reads using MiXCR and keeps one entry per CDR3 protein. The sample lists about 250,000 distinct CDR3 sequences; about a sixth were seen once. Sample: PBMCs or a T cell subset sorted from them (not recorded which). The origin of the receptors is a man younger than 35 who had mild COVID-19 (a few samples of this study predate the infection). Cell type and time point are not known. Both conserved end residues are part of each CDR3. A D gene is named only where the DNA matches it firmly. Size tells how often a clone was seen (once, few, many) or the class of an expanded clone, and some rows leave it out.

>.|TRBV4-1|few|TRBJ2-7
TGCGCCAGCAGCCAAGTGGGAGCCAACGAGCAGTACTTC
CASSQVGANEQYF
>.|TRBV5-6|few|TRBJ2-1
TGTGCCAGCAGCTTGCCCGCTCTAGCAGAGGGGTACAATGAGCAGTTCTTC
CASSLPALAEGYNEQFF
>.|TRBV4-3|.|TRBJ1-4
TGCGCCAGCAGCGCAGAGGACAGAAGAGATGAAAAACTGTTTTTT
CASSAEDRRDEKLFF
>TRBD2|TRBV5-1|few|TRBJ2-2
TGCGCCAGCGTAGCCGGGACTAGGTCGTCGGGGGAGCTGTTTTTT
CASVAGTRSSGELFF
>TRBD1|TRBV6-5|few|TRBJ1-2
TGTGCCAGCAGTTACCGACAGGGGGCGGTTGGCTACACCTTC
CASSYRQGAVGYTF
>TRBD2|TRBV20-1|few|TRBJ2-5
TGCAGTGCTCCCAATAGCGGGGGGGCGGAGACCCAGTACTTC
CSAPNSGGAETQYF
>.|TRBV4-3|few|TRBJ1-1
TGCGCCAGCAGCCGACAACACAGGGAGGCTCCTTTCTTT
CASSRQHREAPFF
>TRBD1|TRBV9|.|TRBJ2-1
TGTGCCAGCAGCCGGGACAGGGGGCGGTACAATGAGCAGTTCTTC
CASSRDRGRYNEQFF
>.|TRBV12-3/TRBV12-4|.|TRBJ1-6
TGTGCCAGCAGTTTTAAGGGGAATTCACCCCTCCACTTT
CASSFKGNSPLHF
>.|TRBV5-1|.|TRBJ2-3
TGCGCCAGCAGCTTGGCCCAGCTGGGGGAGACAGATACGCAGTATTTT
CASSLAQLGETDTQYF
>.|TRBV20-1|few|TRBJ2-5
TGCAGTGCTTTAGGGGTTCTCTCAGAGACCCAGTACTTC
CSALGVLSETQYF
>.|TRBV11-1|.|TRBJ2-1
TGTGCCAGCAGCTTAGGGCTGATAGGCAATGAGCAGTTCTTC
CASSLGLIGNEQFF
>TRBD2|TRBV9|.|TRBJ2-3
TGTGCCAGCAGCAATAGCGGGAGCACAGATACGCAGTATTTT
CASSNSGSTDTQYF